This entry lists 4 T cell receptor beta chains sequenced from one sample in a study of blood T cell repertoires in COVID-19. Profiling relied on immunoSEQ multiplex PCR, and the TCRdb table lists in-frame clones only, not all of them. The sample holds around 260,000 clones, about 87% seen once. Sample: peripheral blood. The receptors were sampled from a man aged 60 to 69 who had recovered from COVID-19.

The sample holds one count of this clone. This rearrangement joins TRBV4-1 to TRBJ1-1; D not certain. Trimming stripped 0 bases from V and 11 bases from J, with 13 bases between. The V gene's germline CDR1 is MGHRA and CDR2 YSYEKL. The CDR3 runs to 13 residues. CDR3 sequence reads: CASSQDEVGKAFF. Written as DNA, the CDR3 is TGCGCCAGCAGCCAAGATGAAGTCGGGAAGGCTTTCTTT.

This clone showed up just a few times. The V and J genes are TRBV10-3 and TRBJ1-5; no definite D call. Germline CDR1 and CDR2: ENHRY and SYGVKD. The CDR3 spans 17 residues. V was pared by 0 bases and J by 0 bases, with 12 bases between. DNA of the CDR3: TGTGCCATCAGTGAGTCCCTAGGGAGTGGTAGCAATCAGCCCCAGCATTTT. Translated: CAISESLGSGSNQPQHF.

The chain carries TRBV24-1 and TRBJ1-5, with TRBD1 as a possible D gene (6 bases). Trimming cost V 4 bases and J 5 bases, with 8 bases left between them. The germline V gene encodes CDR1 KGHDR and CDR2 SFDVKD. This CDR3 spans 13 amino acids. For the CDR3, the DNA is TGTGCCACCAGTGACAGGGGCGATCAGCCCCAGCATTTT. It yields the protein CATSDRGDQPQHF.

This sequence joins TRBV6-7 and TRBJ2-7; the D gene is possibly TRBD2 (5 bases). TRBV6-7 is classed as an ORF, of uncertain function. The CDR3 consists of 14 residues. The germline V and J ends were trimmed by 4 bases and 5 bases, with 15 bases remaining between them. The CDR3 bases are TGTGCCAGCAGTTTCCGGGGAAACCACGACGAGCAGTACTTC. As protein: CASSFRGNHDEQYF.